This T cell receptor beta chain was captured in a study of long-term antiretroviral therapy in people with HIV. immunoSEQ v3.0 was run at survey level. This table comes from immunoSEQ multiplex PCR, and its TCRdb copy is limited to in-frame clones, with some not included. Altogether over 15,000 clones are present, around nine tenths being singletons, with the ten largest covering over 9.5%. Trimming took 5 bases from V and 8 from J; bases not matched to a gene: 8. This CDR3 has 14 amino acids. From germline, CDR1 is SGHTA and CDR2 FQGNSA. A note on this clone: Antigen specificity is unknown.

Overall study findings and caveats: Gathering of blood took place between 2004 and 2017, possibly under older ART regimens.

The sample here was unsorted PBMCs, taken 0.5 years after starting antiretroviral therapy. This chain joins TRBV7-2 and TRBJ1-2, with TRBD1 matching 10 bases. This receptor was taken from a man aged 35 to 55 with HIV. The CDR3 sequence is CASSPSGTGEGYTF. CDR3 nucleotides: TGTGCCAGCAGCCCATCCGGGACAGGGGAAGGCTACACCTTC. The full variable domain, rest sourced from reference TRBV7-2 and TRBJ1-2, is GAGVSQSPSNKVTEKGKDVELRCDPISGHTALYWYRQSLGQGLEFLIYFQGNSAPDKSGLPSDRFSAERTGGSVSTLTIQRTQQEDSAVYLCASSPSGTGEGYTFGSGTRLTVV.